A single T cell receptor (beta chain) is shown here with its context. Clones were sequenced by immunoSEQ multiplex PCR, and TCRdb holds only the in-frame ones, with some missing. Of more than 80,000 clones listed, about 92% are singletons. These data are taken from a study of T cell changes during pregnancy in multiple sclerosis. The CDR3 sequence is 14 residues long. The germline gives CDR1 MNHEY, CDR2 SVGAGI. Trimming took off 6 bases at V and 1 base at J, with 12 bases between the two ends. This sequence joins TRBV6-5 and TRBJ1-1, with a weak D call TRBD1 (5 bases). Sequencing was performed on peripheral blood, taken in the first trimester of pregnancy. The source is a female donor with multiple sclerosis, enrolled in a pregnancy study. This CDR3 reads CASSPTGENTEAFF. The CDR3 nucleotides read TGTGCCAGCAGCCCGACGGGGGAGAACACTGAAGCTTTCTTT.